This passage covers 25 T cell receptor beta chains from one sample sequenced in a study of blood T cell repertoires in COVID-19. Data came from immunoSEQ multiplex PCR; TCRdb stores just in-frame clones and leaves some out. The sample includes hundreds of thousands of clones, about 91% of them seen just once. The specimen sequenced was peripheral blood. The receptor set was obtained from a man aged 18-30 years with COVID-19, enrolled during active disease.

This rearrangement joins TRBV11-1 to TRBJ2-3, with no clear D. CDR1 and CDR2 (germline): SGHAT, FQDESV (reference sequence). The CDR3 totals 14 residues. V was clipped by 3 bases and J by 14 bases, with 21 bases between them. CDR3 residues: CASSFYDAGQSLYF. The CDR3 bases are TGTGCCAGCAGCTTCTACGATGCAGGTCAGAGTTTGTATTTT.

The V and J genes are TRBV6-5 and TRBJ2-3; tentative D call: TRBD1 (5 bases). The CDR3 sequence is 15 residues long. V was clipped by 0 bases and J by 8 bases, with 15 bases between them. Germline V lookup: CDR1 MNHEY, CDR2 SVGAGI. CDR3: CASSYSSGLMVTQYF. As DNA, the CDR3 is TGTGCCAGCAGTTACTCGTCAGGGTTAATGGTTACGCAGTATTTT.

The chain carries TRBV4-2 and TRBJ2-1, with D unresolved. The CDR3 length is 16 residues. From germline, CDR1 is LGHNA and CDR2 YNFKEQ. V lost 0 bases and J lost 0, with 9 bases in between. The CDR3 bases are TGTGCCAGCAGCCAAGACCCACTGAGCTCCTACAATGAGCAGTTCTTC. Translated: CASSQDPLSSYNEQFF.

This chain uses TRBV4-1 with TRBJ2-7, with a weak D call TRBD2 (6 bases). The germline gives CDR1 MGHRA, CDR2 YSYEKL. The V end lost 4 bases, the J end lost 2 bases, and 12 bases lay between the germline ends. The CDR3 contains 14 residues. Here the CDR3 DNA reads TGCGCCAGCAGCCCGGAGGGACGGCCCTACGAGCAGTACTTC. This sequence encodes CASSPEGRPYEQYF.

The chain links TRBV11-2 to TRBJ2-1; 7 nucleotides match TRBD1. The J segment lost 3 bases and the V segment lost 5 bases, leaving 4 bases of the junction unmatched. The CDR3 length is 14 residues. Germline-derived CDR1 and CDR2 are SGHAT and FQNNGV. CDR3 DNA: TGTGCCAGCAGCCCGACAGGGTTCTACAATGAGCAGTTCTTC. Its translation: CASSPTGFYNEQFF.

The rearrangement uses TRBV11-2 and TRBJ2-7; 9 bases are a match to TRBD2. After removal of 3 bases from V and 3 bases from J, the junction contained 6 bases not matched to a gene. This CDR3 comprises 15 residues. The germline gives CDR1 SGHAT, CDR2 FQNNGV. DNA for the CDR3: TGTGCCAGCAGCTTGGGGACTAGCCGGATCTACGAGCAGTACTTC. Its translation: CASSLGTSRIYEQYF. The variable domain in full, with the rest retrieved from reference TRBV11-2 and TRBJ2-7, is EAGVAQSPRYKIIEKRQSVAFWCNPISGHATLYWYQQILGQGPKLLIQFQNNGVVDDSQLPKDRFSAERLKGVDSTLKIQPAKLEDSAVYLCASSLGTSRIYEQYFGPGTRLTVT.

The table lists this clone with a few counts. CDR3 region: CASSIMSLAGWNEQFF. The CDR3 nucleotides read TGTGCCAGTAGTATAATGAGTTTGGCAGGGTGGAATGAGCAGTTCTTC. The rearrangement joins TRBV19 to TRBJ2-1; a weak D match, TRBD1 (5 bases). The CDR3 runs 16 residues. The V end was cut by 2 bases, the J end by 7 bases, with 18 bases between. From germline, CDR1 is LNHDA and CDR2 SQIVND (reference sequence).

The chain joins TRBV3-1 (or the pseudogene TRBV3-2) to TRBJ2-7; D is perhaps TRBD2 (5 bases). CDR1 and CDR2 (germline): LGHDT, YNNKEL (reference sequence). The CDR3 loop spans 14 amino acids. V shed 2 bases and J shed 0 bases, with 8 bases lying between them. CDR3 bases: TGTGCCAGCAGCCAACCGGGGAGCTCCTACGAGCAGTACTTC. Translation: CASSQPGSSYEQYF.

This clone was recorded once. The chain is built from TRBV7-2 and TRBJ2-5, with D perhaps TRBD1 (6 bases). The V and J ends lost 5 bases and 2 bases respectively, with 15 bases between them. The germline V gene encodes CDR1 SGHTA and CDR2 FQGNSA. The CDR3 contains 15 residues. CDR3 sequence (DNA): TGTGCCAGCAGCGCATACGACAGGACTCAAGAGACCCAGTACTTC. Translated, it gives CASSAYDRTQETQYF.

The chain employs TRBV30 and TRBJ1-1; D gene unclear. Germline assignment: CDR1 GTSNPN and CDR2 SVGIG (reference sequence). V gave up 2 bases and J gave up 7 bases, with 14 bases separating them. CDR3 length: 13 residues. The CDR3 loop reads CAWSPTDMVEAFF. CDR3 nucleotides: TGTGCCTGGAGTCCTACCGACATGGTTGAAGCTTTCTTT. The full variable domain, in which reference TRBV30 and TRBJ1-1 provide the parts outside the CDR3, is SQTIHQWPATLVQPVGSPLSLECTVEGTSNPNLYWYRQAAGRGLQLLFYSVGIGQISSEVPQNLSASRPQDRQFILSSKKLLLSDSGFYLCAWSPTDMVEAFFGQGTRLTVV.

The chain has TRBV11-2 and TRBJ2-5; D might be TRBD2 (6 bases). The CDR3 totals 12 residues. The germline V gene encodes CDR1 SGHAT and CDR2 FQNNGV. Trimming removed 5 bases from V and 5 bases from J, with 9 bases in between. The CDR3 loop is CASSPEGETQYF. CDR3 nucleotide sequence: TGTGCCAGCAGCCCGGAGGGGGAGACCCAGTACTTC.

The CDR3 DNA follows: TGCGCCAGCAGTGAGAGCTCTCTAGCTACCGATACGCAGTATTTT. Amino acid sequence: CASSESSLATDTQYF. This rearrangement joins TRBV10-1 to TRBJ2-3; D is perhaps TRBD2 (5 bases). V dropped 2 bases and J dropped 6 bases, with 15 bases sitting between them. This CDR3 is 15 amino acids long. The germline gives CDR1 WNHNN, CDR2 SYGVQD (reference sequence).

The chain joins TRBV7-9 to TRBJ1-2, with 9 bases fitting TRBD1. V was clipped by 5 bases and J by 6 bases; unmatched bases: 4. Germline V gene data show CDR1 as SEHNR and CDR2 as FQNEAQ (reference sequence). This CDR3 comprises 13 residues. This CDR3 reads CASSPGTGHGYTF. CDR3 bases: TGTGCCAGCAGCCCCGGGACAGGGCATGGCTACACCTTC.

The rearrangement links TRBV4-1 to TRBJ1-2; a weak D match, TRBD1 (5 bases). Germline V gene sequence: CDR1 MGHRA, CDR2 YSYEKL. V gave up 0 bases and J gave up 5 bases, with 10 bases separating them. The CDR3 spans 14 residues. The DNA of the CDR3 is TGCGCCAGCAGCCAAGAAGGGGCTCCTTATGGCTACACCTTC. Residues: CASSQEGAPYGYTF.

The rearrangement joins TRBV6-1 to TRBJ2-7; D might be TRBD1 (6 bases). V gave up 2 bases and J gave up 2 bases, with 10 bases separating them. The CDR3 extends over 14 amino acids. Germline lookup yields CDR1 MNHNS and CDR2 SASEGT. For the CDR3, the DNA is TGTGCCAGCAGTGAACCGGGACATACCTACGAGCAGTACTTC. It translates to CASSEPGHTYEQYF.

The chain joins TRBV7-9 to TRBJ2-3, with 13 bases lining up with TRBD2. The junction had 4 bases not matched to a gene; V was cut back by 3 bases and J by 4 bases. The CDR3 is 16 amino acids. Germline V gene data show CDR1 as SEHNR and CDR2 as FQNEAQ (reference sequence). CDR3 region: CASSFEGLAGPDTQYF. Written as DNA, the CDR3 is TGTGCCAGCAGCTTTGAGGGACTAGCGGGGCCAGATACGCAGTATTTT.

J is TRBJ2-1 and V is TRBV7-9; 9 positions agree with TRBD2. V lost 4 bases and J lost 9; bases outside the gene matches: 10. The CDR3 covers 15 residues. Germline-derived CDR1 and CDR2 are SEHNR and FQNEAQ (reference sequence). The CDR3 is CASSSPGTSIGEQFF. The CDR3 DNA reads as TGTGCCAGCAGCTCTCCCGGGACTAGCATAGGTGAGCAGTTCTTC.

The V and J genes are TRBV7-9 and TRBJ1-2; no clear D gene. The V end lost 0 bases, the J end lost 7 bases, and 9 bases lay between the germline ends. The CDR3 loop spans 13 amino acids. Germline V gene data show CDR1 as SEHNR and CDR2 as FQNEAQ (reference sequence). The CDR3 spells CASSLAQAGGYTF. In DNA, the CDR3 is TGTGCCAGCAGCTTAGCTCAGGCAGGTGGCTACACCTTC.

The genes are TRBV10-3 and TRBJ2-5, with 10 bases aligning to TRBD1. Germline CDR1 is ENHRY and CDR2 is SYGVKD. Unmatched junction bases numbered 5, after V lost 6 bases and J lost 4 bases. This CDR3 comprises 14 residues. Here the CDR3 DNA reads TGTGCCATCAGCCTCGGACAGGGGGTAGAGACCCAGTACTTC. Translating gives CAISLGQGVETQYF.

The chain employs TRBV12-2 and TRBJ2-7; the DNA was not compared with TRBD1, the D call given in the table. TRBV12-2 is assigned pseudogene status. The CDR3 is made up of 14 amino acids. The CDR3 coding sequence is TGTGCAAGTCGTCATAACAACCGGGACACCGAGCAGTACTTC. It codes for CASRHNNRDTEQYF.

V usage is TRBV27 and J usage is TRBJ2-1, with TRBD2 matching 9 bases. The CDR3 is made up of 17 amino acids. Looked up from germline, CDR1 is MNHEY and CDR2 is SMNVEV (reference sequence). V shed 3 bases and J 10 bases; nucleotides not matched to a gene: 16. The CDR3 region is CASSFLLAGGPRLEQFF. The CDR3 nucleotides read TGTGCCAGCAGTTTCCTCCTTGCGGGAGGGCCTCGGTTGGAGCAGTTCTTC.

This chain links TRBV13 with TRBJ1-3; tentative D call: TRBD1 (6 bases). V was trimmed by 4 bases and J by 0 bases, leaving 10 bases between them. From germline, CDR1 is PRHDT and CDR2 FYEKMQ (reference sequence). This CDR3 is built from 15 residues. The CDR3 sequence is CASSSRGHSGNTIYF. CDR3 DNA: TGTGCCAGCAGCTCCCGGGGACACTCTGGAAACACCATATATTTT.

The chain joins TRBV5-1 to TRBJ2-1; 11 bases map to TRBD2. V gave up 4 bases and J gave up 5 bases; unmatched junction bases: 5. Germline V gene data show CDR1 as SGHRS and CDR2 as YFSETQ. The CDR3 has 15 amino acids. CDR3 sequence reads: CASSGTSGANNEQFF. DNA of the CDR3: TGCGCCAGCAGCGGGACTAGCGGAGCGAACAATGAGCAGTTCTTC.

Here the CDR3 DNA reads TGTGCCAGCAGCTTAGCCGTAGGGGCCCAAGAGACCCAGTACTTC. Translation: CASSLAVGAQETQYF. V is TRBV7-9 and J is TRBJ2-5; perhaps TRBD1 as D (5 bases). Trimming took off 0 bases at V and 1 base at J, with 9 bases between the two ends. Germline-derived CDR1 and CDR2 are SEHNR and FQNEAQ (reference sequence). CDR3 length equals 15 residues.

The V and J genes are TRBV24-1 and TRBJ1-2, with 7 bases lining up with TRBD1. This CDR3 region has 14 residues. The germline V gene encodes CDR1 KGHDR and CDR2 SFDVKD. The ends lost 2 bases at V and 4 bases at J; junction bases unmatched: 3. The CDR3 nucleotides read TGTGCCACCAGTGATTCCGGGACAGTCTATGGCTACACCTTC. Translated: CATSDSGTVYGYTF.